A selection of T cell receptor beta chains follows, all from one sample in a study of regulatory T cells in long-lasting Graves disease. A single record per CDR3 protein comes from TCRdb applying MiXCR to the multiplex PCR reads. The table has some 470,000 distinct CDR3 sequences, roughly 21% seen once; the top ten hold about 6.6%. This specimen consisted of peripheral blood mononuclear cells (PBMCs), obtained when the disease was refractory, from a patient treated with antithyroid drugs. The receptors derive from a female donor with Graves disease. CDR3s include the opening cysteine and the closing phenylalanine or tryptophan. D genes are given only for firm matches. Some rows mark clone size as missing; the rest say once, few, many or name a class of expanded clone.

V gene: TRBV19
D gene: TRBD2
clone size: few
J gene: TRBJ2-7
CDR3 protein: CASSIGGFHEQYF
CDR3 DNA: TGTGCCAGTAGTATCGGGGGGTTCCACGAGCAGTACTTC

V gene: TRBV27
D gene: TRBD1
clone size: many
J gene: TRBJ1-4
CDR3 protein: CASSLMATGGGVEKLFF
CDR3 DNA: TGTGCCAGCAGTTTAATGGCTACAGGGGGAGGGGTTGAAAAACTGTTTTTT

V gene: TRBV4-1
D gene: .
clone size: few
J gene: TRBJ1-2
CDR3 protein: CASSQVIPGPNYGYTF
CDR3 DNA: TGCGCCAGCAGCCAAGTTATTCCAGGACCCAACTATGGCTACACCTTC

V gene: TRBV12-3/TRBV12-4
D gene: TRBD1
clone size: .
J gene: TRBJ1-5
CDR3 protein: CASSTGTGVSGPQHF
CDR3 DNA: TGTGCCAGCAGTACCGGGACAGGGGTATCGGGGCCCCAGCATTTT

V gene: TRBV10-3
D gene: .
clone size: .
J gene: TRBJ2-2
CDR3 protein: CAISDRAGELFF
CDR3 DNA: TGTGCCATCAGTGACCGCGCCGGGGAGCTGTTTTTT

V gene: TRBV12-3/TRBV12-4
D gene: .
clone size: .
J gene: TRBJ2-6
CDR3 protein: CASSFSPGANVLTF
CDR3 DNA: TGTGCCAGCAGTTTTAGCCCTGGGGCCAACGTCCTGACTTTC

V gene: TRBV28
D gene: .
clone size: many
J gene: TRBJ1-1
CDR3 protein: CASRTQGLTEAFF
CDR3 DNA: TGTGCCAGCAGGACACAGGGACTCACTGAAGCTTTCTTT

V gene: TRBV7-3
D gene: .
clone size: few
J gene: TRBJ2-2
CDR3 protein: CASSLQPGGNTGELFF
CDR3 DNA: TGTGCCAGCAGCTTACAACCCGGGGGGAACACCGGGGAGCTGTTTTTT

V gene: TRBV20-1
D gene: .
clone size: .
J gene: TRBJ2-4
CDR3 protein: CSAPDPLVGKNIQYF
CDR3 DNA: TGCAGTGCTCCCGACCCCCTTGTGGGCAAAAACATTCAGTACTTC

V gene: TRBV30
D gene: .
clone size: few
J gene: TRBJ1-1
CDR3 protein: CAWSLRGAWSNQAFF
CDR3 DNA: TGTGCCTGGAGTCTCCGGGGGGCGTGGTCAAATCAAGCTTTCTTT

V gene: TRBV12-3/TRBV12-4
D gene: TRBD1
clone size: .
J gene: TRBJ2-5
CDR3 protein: CASSLEQGALETQYF
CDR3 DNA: TGTGCCAGCAGTTTAGAACAGGGGGCTCTGGAGACCCAGTACTTC

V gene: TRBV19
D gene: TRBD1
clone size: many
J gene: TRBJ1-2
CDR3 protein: CASSFSGQGSNYGYTF
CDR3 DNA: TGTGCCAGTAGTTTTTCCGGACAGGGCTCGAACTATGGCTACACCTTC

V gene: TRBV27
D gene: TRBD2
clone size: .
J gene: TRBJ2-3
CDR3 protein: CASSPLTSGRSDTQYF
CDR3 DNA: TGTGCCAGCAGTCCCCTGACTAGCGGGAGATCCGATACGCAGTATTTT

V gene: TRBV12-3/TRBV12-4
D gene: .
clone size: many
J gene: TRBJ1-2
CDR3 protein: CASSPVDGANYGYTF
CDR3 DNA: TGTGCCAGCAGCCCAGTTGATGGAGCTAACTATGGCTACACCTTC

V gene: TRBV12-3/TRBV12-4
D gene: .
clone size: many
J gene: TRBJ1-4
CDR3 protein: CASSFTGTTNEKLFF
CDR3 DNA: TGTGCCAGCAGTTTCACTGGGACAACTAATGAAAAACTGTTTTTT

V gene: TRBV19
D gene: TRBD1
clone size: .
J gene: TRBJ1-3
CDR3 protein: CASSPRGTGGAGNTIYF
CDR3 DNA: TGTGCCAGTAGCCCCCGGGGGACAGGAGGGGCTGGAAACACCATATATTTT

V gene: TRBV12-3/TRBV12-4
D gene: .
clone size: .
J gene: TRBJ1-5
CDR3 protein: CASSPGTHYQPQHF
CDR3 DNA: TGTGCCAGCAGCCCCGGGACGCACTATCAGCCCCAGCATTTT

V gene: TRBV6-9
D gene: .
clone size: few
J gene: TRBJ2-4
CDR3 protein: CASSSTPPLKNIQYF
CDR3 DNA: TGTGCCAGCAGTTCTACCCCCCCGCTGAAAAACATTCAGTACTTC

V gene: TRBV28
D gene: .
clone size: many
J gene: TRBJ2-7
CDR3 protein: CASSVVGETYEQYF
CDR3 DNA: TGTGCCAGCAGTGTGGTAGGGGAGACTTACGAGCAGTACTTC

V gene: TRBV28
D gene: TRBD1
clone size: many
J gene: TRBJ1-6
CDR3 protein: CASSSGTVNSPLHF
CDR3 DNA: TGTGCCAGCAGCTCCGGGACAGTTAATTCACCCCTCCACTTT

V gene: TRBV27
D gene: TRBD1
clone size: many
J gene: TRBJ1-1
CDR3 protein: CASRPQGSNTEAFF
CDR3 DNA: TGTGCCAGCAGACCACAGGGGAGTAACACTGAAGCTTTCTTT

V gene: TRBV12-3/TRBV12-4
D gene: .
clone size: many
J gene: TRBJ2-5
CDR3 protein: CASSFPASVGETQYF
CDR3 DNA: TGTGCCAGCAGTTTCCCCGCGTCCGTGGGGGAGACCCAGTACTTC

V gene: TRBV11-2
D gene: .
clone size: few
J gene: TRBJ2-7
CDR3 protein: CASSLDTVLAEQYF
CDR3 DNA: TGTGCCAGCAGCTTAGATACAGTTCTTGCCGAGCAGTACTTC

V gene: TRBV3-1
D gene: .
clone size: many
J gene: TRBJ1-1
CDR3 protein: CASSQDLDTEAFF
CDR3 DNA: TGTGCCAGCAGCCAAGATTTGGACACTGAAGCTTTCTTT

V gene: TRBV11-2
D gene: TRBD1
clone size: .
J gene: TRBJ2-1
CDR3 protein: CASSFGQGQWNEQFF
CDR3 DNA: TGTGCCAGCAGCTTCGGACAGGGACAGTGGAATGAGCAGTTCTTC

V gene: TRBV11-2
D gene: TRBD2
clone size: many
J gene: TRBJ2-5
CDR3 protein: CASSSPAGAEETQYF
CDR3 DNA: TGTGCCAGCAGCTCGCCAGCGGGGGCGGAGGAGACCCAGTACTTC

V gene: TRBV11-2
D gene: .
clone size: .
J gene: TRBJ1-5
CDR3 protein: CASSLDRGFGQPQHF
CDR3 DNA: TGTGCCAGCAGCTTAGATAGGGGGTTTGGACAGCCCCAGCATTTT